Included here is one T cell receptor (beta chain) sequence, with context. Its antigen remains unknown. These data come from a study of cytomegalovirus exposure and HLA in healthy donors. Broader study findings: Some V segments, TRBV6-2 and TRBV6-3 among them, were indistinguishable and were therefore excluded.

From germline, CDR1 is SEHNR and CDR2 FQNEAQ (reference sequence). The CDR3 sequence is 15 residues long. The PCR was carried out with 60 Vbeta primers and 13 Jbeta primers. Assay: immunoSEQ multiplex PCR; the TCRdb copy retains only in-frame clones and omits some. The data show about 120,000 clones, with roughly 80% seen just once and 30% held by the top ten. The V call is TRBV7-9, the J call TRBJ2-5; possibly TRBD1 for D (6 bases). Judging by the DNA end, TRBJ2-7 fits better; the J call may be wrong. The sample taken for sequencing was PBMCs. This receptor was obtained from a man aged 55 to 70 in good health and CMV-seropositive. This CDR3 reads CASSTQTGRALEQYF. For the CDR3, the DNA is TGTGCCAGCAGCACCCAGACAGGACGGGCCCTCGAGCAGTACTTC.